The clone carrying this TCR beta chain was seen repeatedly, ten times or more. This entry belongs to a study of human T cells and chemical hapten exposure. The CDR3 runs to 14 residues. Germline V gene data show CDR1 as PRHDT and CDR2 as FYEKMQ (reference sequence). V shed 0 bases and J shed 5 bases, with 11 bases lying between them. Library construction involved attaching unique molecular identifiers to individual cDNA molecules, which allowed quantitative, reproducible TCR counting. From the RACE reads, TCRdb called clonotypes with MiXCR, one entry per CDR3 protein. The sample lists 200,000 to 300,000 distinct CDR3 sequences, about 9% occurring once. Time point noted: pre-sensitization, week 0. Specified treatment: therapeutic diphenylcyclopropenone sensitization with weekly scalp DPC.

The sample was whole blood, taken in connection with sensitization to the hapten diphenylcyclopropenone (DPC). This chain joins TRBV13 and TRBJ2-7, with no clear D. The sequence came from a middle-aged woman with alopecia areata. Some clones in this sample may be carry-over from other donors' samples. The CDR3 DNA reads as TGTGCCAGCAGCTTAGGTCTGGGCGAGGACGAGCAGTACTTC. It specifies CASSLGLGEDEQYF.